This TCR beta chain was captured by sequencing in a study of blood T cell repertoires in COVID-19. There are 14 residues in the CDR3. V lost 3 bases to trimming and J lost 5 bases; unmatched junction nucleotides: 5. Germline CDR1 SGHVS, CDR2 FQNEAQ. Data came from immunoSEQ multiplex PCR; TCRdb stores just in-frame clones and leaves some out. Found here are around 300,000 clones, approximately 91% of them singletons; the top ten hold 1.7%. This receptor was obtained from a woman in her thirties or forties who had recovered from COVID-19. The source material was PBMCs or T cells enriched from blood (not recorded which). This chain connects TRBV7-8 to TRBJ2-7; 9 bases map to TRBD1. The DNA for the CDR3 is TGTGCCAGCAGCTTGGGGGGACAGGGAAACGAGCAGTACTTC. Protein sequence: CASSLGGQGNEQYF.